This T cell receptor beta chain was documented in a study of T cell responses to AZD1222 COVID-19 vaccine. Notes on the study in general: Spike as a whole was targeted by vaccine-associated CD4 TCRs, dominant at 160-218 and 743-854. At baseline, just 6 or 7 AZD1222 recipients tested seropositive. Donors were largely white British and mainly female; clonal diversity was possibly underestimated.

Trimming at V came to 1 base and at J to 2 bases, leaving 7 bases not matched to a gene. The V gene's germline CDR1 is SGDLS and CDR2 YYNGEE. This CDR3 has 17 amino acids. Sequencing used immunoSEQ multiplex PCR; TCRdb keeps in-frame clones, though not all of them. The repertoire holds 140,000 to 150,000 clones, with about 92% as singletons. Regarding this clone: Its antigen is not known.

The source is an adult in good health. The chain uses TRBV9 and TRBJ2-1, with 9 nucleotides matching TRBD2. The sample consisted of peripheral blood, taken on day 0 of AZD1222 vaccination. The CDR3 sequence: CASSVSASGTPYNEQFF. The CDR3 DNA is TGTGCCAGCAGCGTATCTGCTAGCGGGACCCCCTACAATGAGCAGTTCTTC.